This T cell receptor beta chain originates from a study of T cell repertoires in cytomegalovirus infection. TCRdb independently ran MiXCR on the reads; one entry per CDR3 protein. The data contain roughly 630,000 distinct CDR3 sequences, 20% to 25% of them singletons. The CDR3 has 13 residues. The germline V gene encodes CDR1 DFQATT and CDR2 SNEGSKA (reference sequence). Trimming left V 6 bases short and J 2 bases short, with 14 bases between. Sequencing input: CD8+ T cells from PBMCs. The V call is TRBV20-1, the J call TRBJ2-7; D call uncertain. The TCR was taken from a human donor in good health (CMV status not recorded). Some clones in this sample may be carry-over from other donors' samples. DNA for the CDR3: TGCAGTGCCCCTCGGTACGGTACCTACGAGCAGTACTTC. This gives the protein CSAPRYGTYEQYF.